This record covers a single TCR beta chain. This record comes from a study of blood T cell repertoires in COVID-19. Study information: Spain, Italy and the United States supplied samples that represented acute and convalescent COVID-19. T cells, B-cell-depleted T cells, or PBMCs supplied cDNA or gDNA.

Only in-frame clones appear in the TCRdb table, and some are missing; sequencing was by immunoSEQ multiplex PCR. The table includes roughly 110,000 clones, around 84% detected once. The CDR3 sequence is 15 residues long. Trimming at V came to 3 bases and at J to 7 bases, leaving 11 bases not matched to a gene. CDR1 LNHDA and CDR2 SQIVND come from the germline V gene (reference sequence). Sequencing was done on a sample of peripheral blood. This TCR was sampled from a man aged 35-49 years with acute or convalescent COVID-19. The rearrangement uses TRBV19 and TRBJ2-5; 7 bases fit TRBD2. Here the CDR3 reads CASSIGSGAVGTQYF. CDR3 sequence (DNA): TGTGCCAGTAGTATTGGGAGCGGGGCCGTTGGGACCCAGTACTTC.